The source of this TCR beta chain is a study of T cells in Graves' hyperthyroidism and ophthalmopathy. Study-level findings and limits: With a median lead of 6.5 months before onset, the model predicted ophthalmopathy. Stable hyperthyroidism and ophthalmopathy were separated using 13 V-J signatures.

The source material, RNA transcripts, was used to amplify TCR beta CDR3 regions. Initially, a first-round RT-PCR of the TCR CDR3 employed the HTBI primer set. TCRdb processed the multiplex PCR reads anew with MiXCR; each CDR3 protein has one entry. The table lists about 570,000 distinct CDR3 sequences, 35% to 55% of them singletons, with around a fifth in the top ten. The CDR3 contains 16 residues. Trimming stripped 3 bases from V and 1 base from J, with 16 bases between. CDR1 and CDR2 from the germline V gene are SGHTA and FQGTGA. Points on this clonotype: The antigen is undetermined.

Sequencing used peripheral blood or thyroid tissue (not recorded which). The source is an adult woman with Graves' disease, either hyperthyroidism or ophthalmopathy (not recorded which). This sequence joins TRBV7-3 and TRBJ2-7, with D perhaps matching TRBD2 (5 bases). CDR3 protein: CASSFPTGTSSYEQYF. The CDR3 region has the DNA TGTGCCAGCAGCTTCCCGACGGGAACTTCTTCCTACGAGCAGTACTTC.